The 21 T cell receptor beta chains reported below all come from one sample, sequenced in a study of blood T cell repertoires in COVID-19. Clones were sequenced by immunoSEQ multiplex PCR, and TCRdb holds only the in-frame ones, with some missing. The sample lists 110,000 or so clones, 71% occurring once. Sequencing input: peripheral blood. These receptors were obtained from a woman aged 40 to 50 with acute or convalescent COVID-19.

This clone was observed at least ten times. The identical CDR3 is also encoded by other nucleotide sequences in the sample. The chain is built from TRBV29-1 and TRBJ1-4; 9 bases match TRBD1. The CDR3 runs 13 residues. V gave up 6 bases and J gave up 1 base; unmatched junction bases: 0. Germline CDR1 and CDR2: SQVTM and ANQGSEA. The CDR3 reads CSVGQGTNEKLFF. Written as DNA, the CDR3 is TGCAGCGTGGGACAGGGAACTAATGAAAAACTGTTTTTT.

This chain connects TRBV3-1 (or the pseudogene TRBV3-2) to TRBJ1-1; no clear D gene. Germline V gene sequence: CDR1 LGHDT, CDR2 YNNKEL (reference sequence). This CDR3 is 13 amino acids long. Between the trimmed V and J ends, which lost 1 base and 4 bases, there was a span of 7 bases. The chain's CDR3 is CASSQAEVTEAFF. CDR3 in DNA: TGTGCCAGCAGCCAAGCGGAGGTCACTGAAGCTTTCTTT.

The CDR3 loop is CASSQPTSGGAGTQYF. CDR3 nucleotide sequence: TGTGCCAGCAGCCAACCCACTAGCGGGGGGGCGGGGACCCAGTACTTC. The V gene is TRBV4-2, the J gene TRBJ2-5; 13 bases fit TRBD2. Losses at the gene ends were 2 bases for V and 7 bases for J; bases not matched to a gene: 7. CDR3 length equals 16 residues. Germline V CDR1 and CDR2: LGHNA, YNFKEQ.

This clone was recorded a few times. V gene TRBV24-1 combines with J gene TRBJ1-5; D is possibly TRBD1 (6 bases). Trimming removed 8 bases at V and 9 bases at J, with 16 bases between. Germline-derived CDR1 and CDR2 are KGHDR and SFDVKD. The CDR3 covers 13 residues. The CDR3 sequence: CATKGGRSGPQHF. Written as DNA, the CDR3 is TGTGCCACCAAAGGGGGTCGGTCGGGGCCCCAGCATTTT.

V and J are TRBV30 and TRBJ1-3; D not certain. The V end was cut by 2 bases, the J end by 0 bases, with 17 bases between. From germline, CDR1 is GTSNPN and CDR2 SVGIG (reference sequence). This CDR3 has 17 amino acids. In DNA, the CDR3 is TGTGCCTGGAGTCGGGAAGGAACCTCCAACTCTGGAAACACCATATATTTT. Amino acid sequence: CAWSREGTSNSGNTIYF.

Remarks on this clone: This sample includes further DNA sequences coding for the same CDR3. The chain couples TRBV5-1 to TRBJ1-1; 8 bases align to TRBD1. J gave up 4 bases and V 3 bases, and 2 bases lay outside the gene matches. The CDR3 is 13 residues long. Per germline, CDR1 SGHRS and CDR2 YFSETQ. The CDR3 nucleotides read TGCGCCAGCAGCTCTGGACAGGGCACTGAAGCTTTCTTT. Its protein product is CASSSGQGTEAFF. Filled out from reference TRBV5-1 and TRBJ1-1, the complete variable domain reads KAGVTQTPRYLIKTRGQQVTLSCSPISGHRSVSWYQQTPGQGLQFLFEYFSETQRNKGNFPGRFSGRQFSNSRSEMNVSTLELGDSALYLCASSSGQGTEAFFGQGTRLTVV.

The chain joins TRBV5-4 to TRBJ1-4; D unclear. The CDR3 sequence is 16 residues long. V was pared by 4 bases and J by 0 bases, with 13 bases between. Looked up from germline, CDR1 is SGHNT and CDR2 is YYREEE (reference sequence). The chain's CDR3 is CASSTGGISTNEKLFF. CDR3 nucleotide sequence: TGTGCCAGCAGCACCGGAGGGATATCAACTAATGAAAAACTGTTTTTT. The full variable domain, in which reference TRBV5-4 and TRBJ1-4 provide the parts outside the CDR3, is ETGVTQSPTHLIKTRGQQVTLRCSSQSGHNTVSWYQQALGQGPQFIFQYYREEENGRGNFPPRFSGLQFPNYSSELNVNALELDDSALYLCASSTGGISTNEKLFFGSGTQLSVL.

The chain links TRBV5-1 to TRBJ2-3; D not resolved. Trimming took off 3 bases at V and 6 bases at J, with 14 bases between the two ends. This CDR3 is 14 amino acids long. The germline V gene encodes CDR1 SGHRS and CDR2 YFSETQ. CDR3 sequence: CASSSGFPQDTQYF. The CDR3 coding sequence is TGCGCCAGCAGCTCCGGGTTCCCCCAGGATACGCAGTATTTT.

The chain links TRBV10-3 to TRBJ2-7; 8 bases map to TRBD1. There are 13 residues in the CDR3. With V trimmed by 5 bases and J by 5 bases, 5 bases remained unmatched. Germline lookup yields CDR1 ENHRY and CDR2 SYGVKD. The CDR3 region is CAISPDRGDEQYF. The CDR3 nucleotides are TGTGCCATCAGTCCCGACAGGGGCGACGAGCAGTACTTC.

This clone was counted a few times. V gene TRBV18 combines with J gene TRBJ2-1; TRBD1 matches 7 bases. Germline V gives CDR1 KGHSH, CDR2 LQKENI. The trim removed 8 bases at V and 9 bases at J, leaving 10 bases unmatched. CDR3 length: 13 residues. The CDR3 here is CASAQGLGAEQFF. CDR3 DNA sequence: TGTGCCAGCGCACAGGGGCTCGGTGCTGAGCAGTTCTTC.

The count of this clone is one. The chain has TRBV7-9 and TRBJ1-6, with TRBD1 matching over 10 bases. CDR3 size: 17 residues. Unmatched junction bases numbered 12, after V lost 5 bases and J lost 8 bases. Germline assignment: CDR1 SEHNR and CDR2 FQNEAQ (reference sequence). This CDR3 reads CASSIPPGTGADSPLHF. CDR3 DNA sequence: TGTGCCAGCAGCATCCCCCCGGGGACAGGGGCTGATTCACCCCTCCACTTT.

This clone was picked up a small number of times. The same CDR3 can be traced to other DNA sequences in this sample. The CDR3 coding sequence is TGTGCCAGCAGCCAAGTTGCCGGGTACGAGCAGTACTTC. It yields the protein CASSQVAGYEQYF. J is TRBJ2-7 and V is TRBV3-1 (or the pseudogene TRBV3-2), with unresolved D. Trimming left V 1 base short and J 4 bases short, with 8 bases between. The CDR3 runs 13 residues. The germline V gene encodes CDR1 LGHDT and CDR2 YNNKEL (reference sequence).

This chain connects TRBV3-1 (or the pseudogene TRBV3-2) to TRBJ2-5; D not resolved. The length of the CDR3 is 12 residues. The germline gives CDR1 LGHDT, CDR2 YNNKEL (reference sequence). V was shortened by 4 bases and J by 4 bases, with 7 bases between the two germline ends. The CDR3 DNA reads as TGTGCCAGCAGCCCCCGCAGAGAGACCCAGTACTTC. It codes for CASSPRRETQYF.

V is TRBV6-5 and J is TRBJ2-3; no clear D gene. Trimming removed 5 bases at V and 0 bases at J, with 9 bases between. Germline V gene lookup returns CDR1 MNHEY and CDR2 SVGAGI. This CDR3 spans 14 amino acids. The DNA of the CDR3 is TGTGCCAGCAGTCCCCAGTCTAGCACAGATACGCAGTATTTT. It encodes CASSPQSSTDTQYF.

The genes are TRBV7-9 and TRBJ1-4; D ambiguous. V was pared by 2 bases and J by 0 bases, with 13 bases between. Per germline, CDR1 SEHNR and CDR2 FQNEAQ (reference sequence). The CDR3 consists of 17 residues. This CDR3 is CASSLWTGSATNEKLFF. The CDR3 DNA reads as TGTGCCAGCAGCTTATGGACGGGAAGTGCAACTAATGAAAAACTGTTTTTT.

This clone has just a few counts. This chain links TRBV30 with TRBJ2-5, with D hard to call. The V gene's germline CDR1 is GTSNPN and CDR2 SVGIG (reference sequence). The V and J ends lost 4 bases and 4 bases respectively, with 10 bases between them. CDR3 size: 12 residues. The CDR3 loop reads CAWTAGGETQYF. The CDR3, as DNA: TGTGCCTGGACGGCCGGCGGAGAGACCCAGTACTTC.

This chain connects TRBV6-5 to TRBJ2-5; D remains unclear. Germline assignment: CDR1 MNHEY and CDR2 SVGAGI. V lost 5 bases and J 2 bases, leaving 12 bases between the germline ends. This CDR3 is 14 amino acids long. CDR3 region: CASSPDSPQETQYF. In DNA, the CDR3 is TGTGCCAGCAGTCCCGACTCACCACAAGAGACCCAGTACTTC.

The CDR3 bases are TGTGCCAGCAGTAAGGACAGGGGGAGGGGGAACATTCAGTACTTC. It encodes CASSKDRGRGNIQYF. The V call is TRBV6-5, the J call TRBJ2-4; 10 bases are a match to TRBD1. Trimming at V came to 5 bases and at J to 7 bases, leaving 8 bases not matched to a gene. Germline V gives CDR1 MNHEY, CDR2 SVGAGI. This CDR3 has 15 amino acids.

This clone was recorded a few times. V usage is TRBV24-1 and J usage is TRBJ1-4; TRBD1 matches 7 bases. After removal of 4 bases from V and 5 bases from J, the junction contained 6 bases not matched to a gene. The CDR3 length is 15 residues. The germline gives CDR1 KGHDR, CDR2 SFDVKD. CDR3: CATSESGQMNEKLFF. CDR3 DNA: TGTGCCACCAGTGAATCGGGACAGATGAATGAAAAACTGTTTTTT.

This clone appeared once. This chain links TRBV5-1 with TRBJ2-2; D is perhaps TRBD1 (6 bases). Germline V lookup: CDR1 SGHRS, CDR2 YFSETQ. The CDR3 is 17 amino acids. Trimming shortened V by 3 bases and J by 5 bases, and 20 bases separated the two germline ends. CDR3 region: CASSSQVQGSNTGELFF. For the CDR3, the DNA is TGCGCCAGCAGCTCCCAGGTTCAGGGGAGTAATACCGGGGAGCTGTTTTTT. The full variable domain, completed using reference TRBV5-1 and TRBJ2-2, is KAGVTQTPRYLIKTRGQQVTLSCSPISGHRSVSWYQQTPGQGLQFLFEYFSETQRNKGNFPGRFSGRQFSNSRSEMNVSTLELGDSALYLCASSSQVQGSNTGELFFGEGSRLTVL.

In its sample, this clone was seen a few times. J is TRBJ2-7 and V is TRBV5-1; possible D gene TRBD2, 5 bases. The CDR3 extends over 13 amino acids. CDR1 SGHRS and CDR2 YFSETQ come from the germline V gene. With 2 bases removed from V and 2 bases from J, the gap between germline ends came to 8 bases. The CDR3 nucleotides are TGCGCCAGCAGCTTACTAGGCCCCTACGAGCAGTACTTC. Its protein product is CASSLLGPYEQYF.